The 30 T cell receptor beta chains presented below share a single source sample, sequenced in a study of neurological immune-mediated disorders. TCRdb reprocessed the 5' RACE reads with MiXCR, giving one entry per CDR3 protein. The sample has 50,000 to 60,000 distinct CDR3 sequences, about 4.2% seen once. Material for sequencing was CD4+ T cells from blood. The source is a woman aged 40 to 50 with multiple sclerosis.

This clonotype has ten or more counts. V usage is TRBV27 and J usage is TRBJ1-6; D remains ambiguous. The V end was cut by 2 bases, the J end by 9 bases, with 11 bases between. The CDR3 loop spans 14 amino acids. The germline V gene encodes CDR1 MNHEY and CDR2 SMNVEV (reference sequence). DNA of the CDR3: TGTGCCAGCAGTTTAGAGGGTTTTCGTTCACCCCTCCACTTT. This codes for CASSLEGFRSPLHF.

This clonotype was detected many times. V usage is TRBV5-1 and J usage is TRBJ2-7; D unclear. There are 11 residues in the CDR3. Per the germline V gene, CDR1 is SGHRS and CDR2 is YFSETQ. Trimming left V 4 bases short and J 5 bases short, with 7 bases between. CDR3 sequence reads: CASSVADEQYF. The DNA for the CDR3 is TGCGCCAGCAGCGTGGCTGACGAGCAGTACTTC.

The chain recombines TRBV19 with TRBJ1-2; D remains unclear. V was pared by 3 bases and J by 5 bases, with 10 bases between. CDR3 length: 13 residues. The V gene's germline CDR1 is LNHDA and CDR2 SQIVND (reference sequence). The CDR3 bases are TGTGCCAGTAGTATGCGGCAGTCATATGGCTACACCTTC. It specifies CASSMRQSYGYTF.

This clonotype was seen many times. The chain links TRBV7-6 to TRBJ1-5; D call uncertain. The CDR3 extends over 14 amino acids. Germline V gene lookup returns CDR1 SGHVS and CDR2 FNYEAQ. V lost 1 base and J lost 2, with 6 bases in between. Here the CDR3 DNA reads TGTGCCAGCAGCTTAGGTGGTGGCAATCAGCCCCAGCATTTT. It codes for CASSLGGGNQPQHF.

The CDR3 is CASSSQLQGGETQYF. For the CDR3, the DNA is TGTGCCAGCAGCTCCCAATTACAGGGAGGGGAGACCCAGTACTTC. The chain couples TRBV6-2 or TRBV6-3 to TRBJ2-5; D is perhaps TRBD2 (7 bases). V lost 6 bases to trimming and J lost 5 bases, with 19 bases between them. CDR3 length equals 15 residues. Germline-derived CDR1 and CDR2 are MNHEY and SVGEGT.

This clonotype has ten or more counts. The genes are TRBV6-4 and TRBJ2-1; D ambiguous. Germline V gene sequence: CDR1 MRHNA, CDR2 SNTAGT. This CDR3 spans 15 amino acids. V was pared by 6 bases and J by 3 bases, with 15 bases between. The chain's CDR3 is CASSEELFGYNEQFF. CDR3 coding DNA: TGTGCCAGCAGCGAAGAGCTGTTCGGCTACAATGAGCAGTTCTTC.

This clonotype was counted at least ten times. The gene calls are TRBV9 and TRBJ1-1; D not resolved. The CDR3 is 13 amino acids. Germline V CDR1 and CDR2: SGDLS, YYNGEE. Trimming stripped 4 bases from V and 3 bases from J, with 10 bases between. The CDR3 sequence: CASSYRWDTEAFF. CDR3 nucleotide sequence: TGTGCCAGCAGCTACCGGTGGGACACTGAAGCTTTCTTT.

Ten or more counts support this clonotype. The chain is built from TRBV5-8 and TRBJ2-4; 7 positions match TRBD1. The V gene end was trimmed by 3 bases and the J gene end by 11 bases; junction bases not matched to a gene: 14. This CDR3 is 15 amino acids long. CDR1 and CDR2 (germline): SGHTS, YDEGEE. CDR3 sequence reads: CASSSPEGARTVQYF. The CDR3 DNA reads as TGTGCCAGCAGCTCTCCTGAGGGGGCGCGGACAGTTCAGTACTTC.

In this sample, this clonotype turned up many times. The V and J genes are TRBV5-8 and TRBJ1-3, with 7 bases identical to TRBD1. V lost 2 bases and J lost 0; bases outside the gene matches: 8. The CDR3 loop spans 17 amino acids. The germline V gene encodes CDR1 SGHTS and CDR2 YDEGEE. The CDR3 nucleotides read TGTGCCAGCAGCTTCGGCGGGACAGCATACTCTGGAAACACCATATATTTT. Its protein product is CASSFGGTAYSGNTIYF.

In its sample, this clonotype was seen many times. The genes are TRBV7-2 and TRBJ1-1; the D gene is possibly TRBD1 (5 bases). Germline V lookup: CDR1 SGHTA, CDR2 FQGNSA. The CDR3 extends over 14 amino acids. The V and J ends lost 2 bases and 5 bases respectively, with 12 bases between them. CDR3 DNA sequence: TGTGCCAGCAGCTTAAAGGGGATTCAAACTGAAGCTTTCTTT. Translated, it gives CASSLKGIQTEAFF.

This clonotype showed up many times. This chain joins TRBV7-9 and TRBJ1-1, with 7 positions matching TRBD1. The CDR3 runs to 15 residues. Per the germline V gene, CDR1 is SEHNR and CDR2 is FQNEAQ (reference sequence). V trimming: 2 bases; J trimming: 4 bases; junction bases outside the gene matches: 7. The CDR3 reads CASSLSGQLSTEAFF. Here the CDR3 DNA reads TGTGCCAGCAGCTTATCGGGACAGTTGAGCACTGAAGCTTTCTTT.

This clonotype occurred many times. The V call is TRBV29-1, the J call TRBJ2-1; possibly TRBD2 for D (5 bases). CDR3 length: 14 residues. Germline V gene sequence: CDR1 SQVTM, CDR2 ANQGSEA. The germline V and J ends were trimmed by 1 base and 4 bases, with 11 bases remaining between them. As DNA, the CDR3 is TGCAGCGTTGAAGCCGGGATCGGATACAATGAGCAGTTCTTC. It yields the protein CSVEAGIGYNEQFF.

This clonotype was recorded many times. This chain connects TRBV7-8 to TRBJ1-5; possibly TRBD1 for D (5 bases). From germline, CDR1 is SGHVS and CDR2 FQNEAQ. The length of the CDR3 is 16 residues. V lost 4 bases to trimming and J lost 4 bases, with 17 bases between them. The CDR3 reads CASSYRPGTENQPQHF. CDR3 sequence (DNA): TGTGCCAGCAGCTATAGGCCCGGGACGGAAAATCAGCCCCAGCATTTT.

This clonotype was picked up many times. The J gene is TRBJ1-1, the V gene TRBV5-1; no definite D call. V dropped 0 bases and J dropped 4 bases, with 7 bases sitting between them. The CDR3 covers 13 residues. Germline values: CDR1 SGHRS, CDR2 YFSETQ. CDR3 sequence (DNA): TGCGCCAGCAGCTTGGGGCGGGGCACTGAAGCTTTCTTT. Its protein is CASSLGRGTEAFF.

This clonotype was observed at least ten times. This chain joins TRBV5-1 and TRBJ1-1, with 7 bases matching TRBD1. Trimming at V came to 7 bases and at J to 1 base, leaving 7 bases not matched to a gene. Germline loops: CDR1 SGHRS, CDR2 YFSETQ. This CDR3 contains 14 residues. CDR3 loop: CASPDGQANTEAFF. As DNA, the CDR3 is TGCGCCAGCCCCGATGGACAGGCGAACACTGAAGCTTTCTTT.

In its sample, this clonotype was seen a few times. This rearrangement joins TRBV24-1 to TRBJ2-7, with TRBD1 as a possible D gene (5 bases). The CDR3 runs to 14 residues. Looked up from germline, CDR1 is KGHDR and CDR2 is SFDVKD. The V gene lost 3 bases and the J gene lost 5 bases, with 13 bases spanning the gap. The CDR3 is CATSDAGAADEQYF. The CDR3 DNA reads TGTGCCACCAGTGATGCTGGGGCCGCGGACGAGCAGTACTTC.

Many counts were recorded for this clonotype. This chain connects TRBV28 to TRBJ2-1; TRBD2 agrees at 9 bases. This CDR3 comprises 16 residues. Germline lookup yields CDR1 MDHEN and CDR2 SYDVKM. Unmatched junction bases numbered 16, after V lost 3 bases and J lost 13 bases. CDR3 sequence: CASSFLGPPVAGVQFF. The CDR3 nucleotides are TGTGCCAGCAGTTTTTTAGGACCCCCGGTAGCGGGGGTTCAGTTCTTC.

This clonotype was observed at least ten times. The V gene is TRBV9, the J gene TRBJ1-6; D may be TRBD1 (6 bases). The CDR3 has 17 amino acids. From germline, CDR1 is SGDLS and CDR2 YYNGEE. Trimming cost V 0 bases and J 5 bases, with 15 bases left between them. The CDR3 protein is CASSVAPWTDNNSPLHF. As DNA, the CDR3 is TGTGCCAGCAGCGTAGCCCCTTGGACAGATAATAATTCACCCCTCCACTTT.

The J gene is TRBJ2-4, the V gene TRBV28, with 8 bases aligning to TRBD1. Per germline, CDR1 MDHEN and CDR2 SYDVKM. Trimming at V came to 3 bases and at J to 6 bases, leaving 10 bases not matched to a gene. This CDR3 is built from 16 residues. This CDR3 is CASSFRGPGGGNIQYF. DNA for the CDR3: TGTGCCAGCAGTTTCAGGGGGCCAGGAGGTGGAAACATTCAGTACTTC.

This clonotype was seen repeatedly, ten times or more. The DNA for the CDR3 is TGTGCCAGCAGTCAGGACCGCCTGGGTACGCAGTATTTT. This encodes CASSQDRLGTQYF. The chain couples TRBV6-5 to TRBJ2-3; D gene unclear. The V end was cut by 5 bases, the J end by 8 bases, with 14 bases between. There are 13 residues in the CDR3. From germline, CDR1 is MNHEY and CDR2 SVGAGI.

This clonotype came up many times. The chain carries TRBV3-1 and TRBJ2-2, with D possibly being TRBD1 (7 bases). CDR3 size: 15 residues. The V gene's germline CDR1 is LGHDT and CDR2 YNNKEL (reference sequence). Trimming took off 6 bases at V and 5 bases at J, with 16 bases between the two ends. The DNA of the CDR3 is TGTGCCAGCAGTATCAGGGGGGTCCGGACCGGGGAGCTGTTTTTT. The encoded protein is CASSIRGVRTGELFF.

The sample holds many counts of this clonotype. The J gene is TRBJ2-3, the V gene TRBV5-1; TRBD1 aligns across 9 bases. The CDR3 has 16 residues. The ends lost 3 bases at V and 2 bases at J; junction bases unmatched: 7. Germline values: CDR1 SGHRS, CDR2 YFSETQ. The CDR3, as DNA: TGCGCCAGCAGCTCTTACCGGGACAGGGTCACAGATACGCAGTATTTT. Encoded protein: CASSSYRDRVTDTQYF.

This clonotype was seen repeatedly, ten times or more. The gene calls are TRBV29-1 and TRBJ2-1, with D possibly TRBD2 on 7 matching bases. Deletions cut 5 bases from V and 4 bases from J, with 18 bases between. Germline V CDR1 and CDR2: SQVTM, ANQGSEA. The CDR3 contains 15 residues. CDR3 in amino acids: CSVRGARLGYNEQFF. CDR3 coding DNA: TGCAGCGTTCGGGGGGCCCGACTCGGATACAATGAGCAGTTCTTC.

The sample holds many counts of this clonotype. The chain has TRBV20-1 and TRBJ2-3; possible D gene TRBD2, 5 bases. The CDR3 runs 13 residues. The ends were cut back, 2 bases at V and 4 bases at J, with 10 bases in the middle. CDR1 DFQATT and CDR2 SNEGSKA come from the germline V gene (reference sequence). CDR3 in amino acids: CSARLPGADTQYF. CDR3 DNA sequence: TGCAGTGCTAGACTCCCCGGGGCAGATACGCAGTATTTT.

This clonotype was observed many times. The chain is built from TRBV20-1 and TRBJ1-4, with D possibly being TRBD1 (5 bases). The germline V and J ends were trimmed by 4 bases and 5 bases, with 11 bases remaining between them. CDR1 is DFQATT and CDR2 is SNEGSKA in the germline V gene (reference sequence). The CDR3 consists of 13 residues. The CDR3 DNA is TGCAGTGCTATGAACAGGCGGAATGAAAAACTGTTTTTT. Protein product: CSAMNRRNEKLFF.

This clonotype was recorded at least ten times. The CDR3 sequence: CASSIQGVKDTQYF. The CDR3, as DNA: TGTGCCAGCAGCATACAGGGGGTGAAAGATACGCAGTATTTT. V is TRBV11-2 and J is TRBJ2-3; 8 bases line up with TRBD1. CDR1 and CDR2 from the germline V gene are SGHAT and FQNNGV. Trimming removed 5 bases from V and 5 bases from J; junction bases left unmatched: 6. The CDR3 length is 14 residues.

Ten or more counts support this clonotype. The J gene is TRBJ2-7, the V gene TRBV3-1; TRBD1 is a possible D gene (6 bases). Germline V gives CDR1 LGHDT, CDR2 YNNKEL (reference sequence). This CDR3 is built from 14 residues. Trimming stripped 5 bases from V and 0 bases from J, with 11 bases between. The CDR3, as DNA: TGTGCCAGCAGCGGAAGAGGGGGCTCCTACGAGCAGTACTTC. Translation: CASSGRGGSYEQYF.

This clonotype was seen ten or more times. V and J are TRBV3-1 and TRBJ2-1; D call uncertain. The CDR3 sequence is 14 residues long. CDR1 is LGHDT, CDR2 YNNKEL, per germline (reference sequence). With 7 bases removed from V and 0 bases from J, the gap between germline ends came to 10 bases. CDR3 sequence reads: CASTRSSSYNEQFF. The CDR3 DNA reads as TGTGCCAGCACCAGATCGAGCTCCTACAATGAGCAGTTCTTC.

This clonotype came up many times. The J gene is TRBJ2-5, the V gene TRBV10-3; 7 nucleotides match TRBD1. The CDR3 consists of 15 residues. V shed 4 bases, J shed 4 bases, and the junction held 9 bases outside the gene matches. Germline CDR1 ENHRY, CDR2 SYGVKD. In DNA, the CDR3 is TGTGCCATCAGTGTACACAGGGGATGGGGAGAGACCCAGTACTTC. It is translated as CAISVHRGWGETQYF.

This clonotype came up many times. The gene calls are TRBV7-2 and TRBJ2-5; no reliable D call. Per germline, CDR1 SGHTA and CDR2 FQGNSA. V shed 2 bases and J shed 5 bases, with 3 bases lying between them. This CDR3 contains 11 residues. Here the CDR3 reads CASSLYETQYF. CDR3 coding DNA: TGTGCCAGCAGCTTATACGAGACCCAGTACTTC.